This TCR beta chain was captured in a study of cytomegalovirus exposure and HLA in healthy donors (dated by TCRdb to about 2017). Regarding the study in general: An earlier analysis of several hundred of the donors reported 250 to 350 Gb of sequence data and some 100 million unique TCR beta sequences from roughly 180 million T cells. Around 320 gigabases of sequencing data and 70 million to 100 million unique TCR sequences were included in an early release covering 550 to 800 HLA-typed donors. Of the approximately 400 genotyped donors, roughly 80% fell in the genetic ancestry cluster associated with self-reported Caucasian donors. The study aimed to test whether signatures of past pathogen exposure could be identified by cataloging public T cell receptors. Using immunosequencing, the study profiled T cell repertoires from 640 or so subjects and related those repertoires to cytomegalovirus serostatus. In addition to the first cohort of 500 to 850 subjects, a separate validation cohort of 120 different subjects was used. The study combined high-throughput TCR immunosequencing, statistical association of individual TCRs with disease status, and machine learning to predict cytomegalovirus infection status. A later analysis re-analyzed previously published TCR beta repertoires from about 730 donors and added high-resolution HLA genotyping to study TCR occurrence patterns. Rather than using new phenotypic data, the later analysis identified candidate immune exposures from TCR beta sequences and from how often those sequences occurred across donors. To decide whether each TCR beta V gene segment behaved as functional or pseudogenic, an earlier analysis of over 500 of the donors relied on high-throughput TCR beta sequencing. Donor age, sex, ethnicity and CMV serostatus were compiled together with the repertoire data. Genome-wide SNP genotypes for about 60% of the roughly 670 donors were used in a later genetic analysis, which treated that subset as a discovery cohort. All discovery cohort repertoires had been generated using a single sequencing platform. Class I and class II HLA loci were covered by the typing at four-digit resolution. Typing coverage varied by locus: roughly 629-630 donors for A, B, C, DRB1 and DQB1; roughly 520 for DQA1; about 590 for DPA1; around 490 for DPB1. Several DR-DQ haplotypes were handled as single units for association and clustering because linkage in the cohort was strong. Among some 410 genotyped donors of the cohort, an average of roughly 240,000 unique TCR beta nucleotide sequences were sequenced per donor, around 20% of them non-productive. Summary of the overall study and its limitations: Because HLA typing was unavailable for some donors at each locus, only the typed subset was used in association tests. Across donors, most TCR sequences were observed very rarely, whereas some public TCRs were present in many individuals. A further reported finding was that TCR beta sequences accurately predicted the HLA-A and HLA-B alleles for most subjects in the first cohort. A total of 150 to 200 TCR beta chains were listed by the study as associated with cytomegalovirus. A later analysis found that most CMV-associated TCR beta chains appeared HLA-restricted, with HLA associations seemingly driven largely by CMV exposure. Compared with the approximately 670-donor mean, donors in an Asian-associated ancestry cluster had fewer N-insertions in productive TCRs, according to a later genetic analysis. In vitro tests confirmed that a few of the cytomegalovirus-associated TCR beta chains recognize cytomegalovirus antigens. In an earlier analysis of approximately 590 of the donors, most TCR beta V segments were observed in productive rearrangements about 87% or about 30% of the time, broadly matching IMGT annotations. Immune exposure information for the cohort was limited to CMV serostatus. Several of the top co-occurrence clusters appeared to be linked to parvovirus B19, influenza, CMV and Epstein-Barr virus, according to a later analysis. The 87-base-pair reads could not distinguish some IMGT-functional V segments, including TRBV6-2 and TRBV6-3, so those segments were excluded. It was suggested by the authors that the approach could potentially be generalized to other disease states and immunological phenotypes. Assigning TCR associations to individual alleles was difficult when HLA alleles, especially DR and DQ, strongly co-occurred. Over 15 rarely observed V segments, including chromosome 9 orphons, were excluded from the earlier analysis of some 590 of the donors because counts were too low. A later genetic analysis associated a missense DCLRE1C variant with V-gene and J-gene trimming of TCR beta chains, and an independent cohort replicated the association. Roughly uniform sequencing depth across donors was assumed in presence/absence analyses, although this assumption may not hold. Only TCR beta chains were sequenced in this cohort, and the absence of alpha or paired-chain data limited detectable features. In a later analysis, the rate of TCR association differed among HLA loci, with DRB1 alleles having the most associated TCRs and HLA-C alleles having the fewest. In a later analysis, HLA-associated TCR beta chains showed more clonal expansion and lower generation probabilities than non-associated chains that were equally common. Linkage disequilibrium might explain the correlated functional status among segregating V segments, but an unknown experimental factor could not be excluded. At a false discovery rate of 0.05, a later analysis linked about 16,000 TCR beta sequences to specific HLA alleles. Cytomegalovirus status was reported to be diagnosed by the classifier with high specificity and sensitivity in both the original and validation cohorts. A cluster of highly shared sequence variants was judged likely to represent a technical artifact of the sequencing pipeline.

Remarks on this clone: The antigen it binds to is not known. Per-base quality was not reported, and no clone a single base away is much larger than it.

The method was the immunoSEQ multiplex PCR assay. For the multiplex PCR, a mixture combining 60 forward primers for TCR Vbeta segments and 13 reverse primers for TCR Jbeta segments was used. Amplification of the CDR3 region of rearranged TCR beta genes was performed with a multiplex PCR assay on genomic DNA. The amplified TCR beta libraries were sequenced on the Illumina HiSeq System as 87-base-pair reads. The authors' analysis ran thus. In a later analysis, tens of millions of unique TCR beta chains were counted across the roughly 670 repertoires, and roughly 10 million of these chains were shared by at least two donors. A nearest-neighbor algorithm error-corrected the raw reads and collapsed the reads into unique sequences, merging closely related sequences to remove PCR and sequencing errors. Alignment of CDR3 sequences to IMGT reference sequences was used to assign V, D and J gene segments. For a sequence to be retained, a match of at least six nucleotides to both a V gene segment and a J gene segment was required. A rearrangement counted as productive if the CDR3 had no stop codons and remained in frame with V and J, and every other rearrangement counted as non-productive. Following IMGT convention, CDR3 was defined as the stretch from the second conserved V-encoded cysteine up to the conserved J-encoded phenylalanine. The earlier analysis of 587 of the donors excluded sequences that lacked an unambiguous match to a single V gene segment. In an earlier analysis of some 590 of the donors, a V segment was called functional when productive rearrangements were above 56.7%, and segregating when the standard deviation between donors exceeded 5%. To diagnose cytomegalovirus status from the catalog of TCR beta chain sequences, a statistical classification framework was built. A later analysis assigned V and J genes by comparing TCR nucleotide sequences with IMGT/GENE-DB human TR gene sequences. Using the TCRdist pipeline, a later analysis assigned CDR3 sequences along with most-parsimonious VDJ recombination scenarios. In a later analysis, every TCR beta chain was defined by the combination of its CDR3 amino acid sequence and its V-gene family, and reads without a unique V-gene family were dropped. A later analysis removed 592 highly shared, low-generation-probability nucleotide sequences to deal with suspected cross-contamination and a sequencing artifact. For each public chain, a later analysis derived a clonal expansion index from normalized ranks of inferred template counts within each repertoire. In a later analysis, generation probabilities were computed using a VDJ recombination model fitted to out-of-frame rearrangements, and the results were checked against IGoR. In a later analysis, hypergeometric tests were used to score TCR-TCR, TCR-HLA and TCR-CMV co-occurrence, with a repertoire-size bias correction applied to TCR pairs. A later analysis estimated false discovery rates by permuting HLA or CMV assignments 20 times. In a later analysis, co-occurring TCRs were grouped using DBSCAN, with TCRdist sequence similarity added in when clustering inside HLA-allele-positive subsets. Repertoires with fewer than 30,000 or more than 120,000 public chains were left out of co-occurrence clustering, as were five repertoires with anomalous nucleotide sharing. Held by TCRdb, this immuneACCESS table contains in-frame sequences only and omits some clones. Under half of the omission traces to an unresolved V gene where checked; the cause of the rest is unknown. V and J calls and clone size come straight from that table; D and trimming were deduced from the DNA. The sample table records over 150,000 clones; 65% to 80% of these occur just once. Clones ranked in the top ten supply around 1.9% of the sample.

From a lookup of the germline V gene, CDR1 and CDR2 are SGHVS and FQNEAQ. For this chain, trimming is 4 bases at the V end and 6 bases at the J end, and the number of junction bases without a gene match is 9. The CDR3 sequence holds 14 residues, the cysteine and phenylalanine included. The read is trimmed to its CDR3 DNA, 42 bases read in frame from base 1. The cohort was made up of approximately 670 healthy bone marrow donors. At the time of sampling, every cohort member was nominally healthy, though immune exposures that went unrecorded were likely present. The donor was CMV seronegative and was included in the group of a few hundred seronegative cohort members. A peripheral blood sample was provided by each donor, and peripheral blood mononuclear cells were used for TCR beta sequencing. The Qiagen DNeasy Blood Extraction Kit was used to extract genomic DNA from the blood cell samples.

Rearrangement joined TRBV7-8 to TRBJ2-7, and TRBD1 aligns with 7 junction nucleotides. The specimen sequenced was PBMCs. This clonotype was obtained from a man in his forties in good health and CMV-seronegative. The nucleotides read TGTGCCAGCAGCTACTACAGGGGACCCGGCGAGCAGTACTTC. Its translation is CASSYYRGPGEQYF.